These T cell receptor beta chains were read from a single sample in a study of OX40 agonist ivuxolimab in advanced cancers. Generated by immunoSEQ multiplex PCR, the TCRdb table keeps only in-frame clones and is missing some. Of some 70,000 clones in the sample, about 90% were seen once. The source was CD4+ or CD8+ T cells sorted from blood, collected in a trial of the OX40 agonist ivuxolimab. These receptors all come from an adult with an advanced solid tumor such as melanoma, head and neck, liver or kidney cancer. Both conserved end residues are part of each CDR3. D genes are given only for firm matches. Expanded clones get a size class; other rows say once, few or many, or leave the size out.

DNA	CDR3	V	D	J	size	length
TGTGCCAGTAAAAGTTTGACAATAGCCAAAAACATTCAGTACTTC	CASKSLTIAKNIQYF	TRBV19	.	TRBJ2-4	.	15
TGTGCCAGCAGCCCCCAGGGCCTTAACTATGGCTACACCTTC	CASSPQGLNYGYTF	TRBV4-2	.	TRBJ1-2	.	14
TGCGCCAGCAGCTTGGACGGATATAGCAATCAGCCCCAGCATTTT	CASSLDGYSNQPQHF	TRBV5-1	.	TRBJ1-5	.	15
TGTGCCAGCAGCGTACGAACAGCCAACACCGGGGAGCTGTTTTTT	CASSVRTANTGELFF	TRBV9	.	TRBJ2-2	.	15
TGCGCCAGCAGCTACAGCGGGCGCGAAAACGAAAAACTGTTTTTT	CASSYSGRENEKLFF	TRBV5-1	.	TRBJ1-4	few	15
TGTGCCAGCAGTCGGCGGCTAGCGGAGAGAGGCGGGGAGCTGTTTTTT	CASSRRLAERGGELFF	TRBV21-1	.	TRBJ2-2	.	16
TGTGCCAGCAGTTCGACAGGGGGATTGGGCTATGGCTACACCTTC	CASSSTGGLGYGYTF	TRBV27	TRBD1	TRBJ1-2	.	15
TGTGCCAGCAGTTTGACAGGGTTTGAAGCTTTCTTT	CASSLTGFEAFF	TRBV6-5	TRBD1	TRBJ1-1	few	12
TGTGCCTGGAGTGCTGGACAGGCACAGGGTGAAAAACTGTTTTTT	CAWSAGQAQGEKLFF	TRBV30	TRBD1	TRBJ1-4	.	15
TGCAGTGGGGACAGTCAAGAGACCCAGTACTTC	CSGDSQETQYF	TRBV20-1	TRBD1	TRBJ2-5	.	11
TGTGCCAGCAGCGTAGGGGGACAGTTAAAAGAGACCCAGTACTTC	CASSVGGQLKETQYF	TRBV9	TRBD1	TRBJ2-5	.	15
TGTGCCAGCAGCGTAGATGGGACTAGCGGGAGTTATGAGCAGTTCTTC	CASSVDGTSGSYEQFF	TRBV9	TRBD2	TRBJ2-1	.	16
TGTGCCAGCAGCAGAGTAGGCGGGGCCACCTACGAGCAGTACTTC	CASSRVGGATYEQYF	TRBV7-2	.	TRBJ2-7	few	15
TGTGCCAGCAGTTCTCCGGGACAGAAAAGCACCGGGGAGCTGTTTTTT	CASSSPGQKSTGELFF	TRBV6-5	TRBD1	TRBJ2-2	.	16
TGTGCCAGTAGTAGGTCAGCTAACTATGGCTACACCTTC	CASSRSANYGYTF	TRBV19	.	TRBJ1-2	.	13
TGTGCCAGCAGCTTGGCCACAGATACGCAGTATTTT	CASSLATDTQYF	TRBV5-6	.	TRBJ2-3	.	12
TGTGCCAGCAGCGTCGGGACAGGGGGCGTAGGGAAGCAGTTCTTC	CASSVGTGGVGKQFF	TRBV13	TRBD1	TRBJ2-1	.	15
TGTGCCAGCAGTTTCGCACAGGGCCAGGGGACTGAAGCTTTCTTT	CASSFAQGQGTEAFF	TRBV28	.	TRBJ1-1	.	15
TGCGCCAGCAGCTCGACAGGGGGACTAGATCTGTGGGGTCTGACCTACAATGAGCAGTTCTTC	CASSSTGGLDLWGLTYNEQFF	TRBV10-2	.	TRBJ2-1	.	21
TGTGCCAGCAGCTCAAATACGGGACAGTCCTACGAGCAGTACTTC	CASSSNTGQSYEQYF	TRBV27	TRBD1	TRBJ2-7	.	15
TGTGCCAGCAGTTTTGAGAACACTGAAGCTTTCTTT	CASSFENTEAFF	TRBV27	.	TRBJ1-1	few	12
TGTGCCAGCAGTGGAAGGGGACAGCTCCAGGGCAATCAGCCCCAGCATTTT	CASSGRGQLQGNQPQHF	TRBV2	TRBD1	TRBJ1-5	.	17
TGTGCCAGTAGTACCCGGGCAGAGCCCCAGCATTTT	CASSTRAEPQHF	TRBV19	.	TRBJ1-5	.	12
TGTGCCAGTAGTATAGATATCGGCCTACTTAGCAATCAGCCCCAGCATTTT	CASSIDIGLLSNQPQHF	TRBV19	.	TRBJ1-5	.	17
TGTGCCAGCAGCCTAGAACTCCGGGATTCCCGGGCCGAGCAGTACTTC	CASSLELRDSRAEQYF	TRBV28	.	TRBJ2-7	.	16
TGTGCCAGCAGCCAACTAGCTCTAGGCACAGATACGCAGTATTTT	CASSQLALGTDTQYF	TRBV7-8	.	TRBJ2-3	.	15
TGTGCCAGCAGCTGGACAGGGGCCTACGAGCAGTACTTC	CASSWTGAYEQYF	TRBV27	TRBD1	TRBJ2-7	.	13
TGTGCCAGCAGCCCGCGGCAGGGATCTGGGGCTAACTATGGCTACACCTTC	CASSPRQGSGANYGYTF	TRBV4-2	.	TRBJ1-2	.	17